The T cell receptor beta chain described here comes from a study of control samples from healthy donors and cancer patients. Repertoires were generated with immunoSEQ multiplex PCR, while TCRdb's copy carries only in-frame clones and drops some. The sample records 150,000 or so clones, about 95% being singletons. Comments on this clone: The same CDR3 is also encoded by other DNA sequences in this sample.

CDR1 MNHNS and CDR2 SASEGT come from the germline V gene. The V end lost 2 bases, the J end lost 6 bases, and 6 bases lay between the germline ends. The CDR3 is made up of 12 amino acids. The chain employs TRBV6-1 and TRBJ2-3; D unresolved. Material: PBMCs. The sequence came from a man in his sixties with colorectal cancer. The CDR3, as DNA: TGTGCCAGCAGTGAATACTCGGATACGCAGTATTTT. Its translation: CASSEYSDTQYF.